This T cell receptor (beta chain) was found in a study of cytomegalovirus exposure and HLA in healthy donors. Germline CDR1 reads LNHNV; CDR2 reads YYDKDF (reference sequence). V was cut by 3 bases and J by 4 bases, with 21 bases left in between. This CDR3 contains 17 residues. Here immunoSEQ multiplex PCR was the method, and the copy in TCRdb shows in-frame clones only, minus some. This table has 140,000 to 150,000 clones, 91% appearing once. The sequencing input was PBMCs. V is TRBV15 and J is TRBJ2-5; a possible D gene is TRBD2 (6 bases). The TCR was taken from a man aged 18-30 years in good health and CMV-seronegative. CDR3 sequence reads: CATSSIPTSRLRETQYF. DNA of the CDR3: TGTGCCACCAGCAGCATCCCCACTAGCAGACTAAGAGAGACCCAGTACTTC.